Presented here are 10 T cell receptor beta chains from one specimen sequenced in a study of blood T cell repertoires in COVID-19. Here immunoSEQ multiplex PCR was the method, and the copy in TCRdb shows in-frame clones only, minus some. There are 120,000 to 150,000 clones in the sample; 75% to 90% occur only once, and about 4.2% lies in the top ten. Sequences were obtained from peripheral blood. The receptors were gathered from an elderly woman with acute or convalescent COVID-19.

The V call is TRBV6-5, the J call TRBJ2-7; possibly TRBD2 for D (6 bases). Per the germline V gene, CDR1 is MNHEY and CDR2 is SVGAGI. The germline V and J ends were trimmed by 6 bases and 4 bases, with 10 bases remaining between them. The CDR3 totals 12 residues. The CDR3 protein is CASSSGEYEQYF. The CDR3, as DNA: TGTGCCAGCAGCTCGGGGGAATACGAGCAGTACTTC.

This clone occurred a few times. V and J are TRBV11-2 and TRBJ1-2; no clear D gene. Germline V gene sequence: CDR1 SGHAT, CDR2 FQNNGV. The CDR3 extends over 14 amino acids. Trimming removed 2 bases at V and 4 bases at J, with 11 bases between. This chain's CDR3 is CASSLLRRPYGYTF. Written as DNA, the CDR3 is TGTGCCAGCAGCTTACTTCGTCGTCCCTATGGCTACACCTTC.

The rearrangement links TRBV9 to TRBJ2-7; 9 bases match TRBD2. Unmatched junction bases numbered 11, after V lost 2 bases and J lost 2 bases. CDR1 is SGDLS, CDR2 YYNGEE, per germline. The CDR3 covers 17 residues. Written as DNA, the CDR3 is TGTGCCAGCAGCGTCACCGCTAGCGGGGCAGCTCCCTACGAGCAGTACTTC. Translated: CASSVTASGAAPYEQYF.

The chain recombines TRBV27 with TRBJ2-7, with 9 bases aligning to TRBD1. Germline V gene data show CDR1 as MNHEY and CDR2 as SMNVEV (reference sequence). The V segment lost 7 bases and the J segment 9 bases; nucleotides outside the gene matches: 7. This CDR3 is built from 12 residues. The CDR3 loop reads CASNRQGGPQYF. CDR3 nucleotides: TGTGCCAGCAACAGACAGGGGGGGCCGCAGTACTTC.

This clone was observed a single time. The chain links TRBV5-6 to TRBJ2-3; the match to TRBD2 covers 7 bases. V dropped 1 base and J dropped 2; count of bases not matched to a gene: 7. Germline V CDR1 and CDR2: SGHDT, YYEEEE. The CDR3 runs 16 residues. The CDR3 here is CASSLNLAADTDTQYF. The DNA for the CDR3 is TGTGCCAGCAGCTTGAACCTAGCGGCTGACACAGATACGCAGTATTTT.

This clone has just one count. The rearrangement links TRBV19 to TRBJ1-5; 10 nucleotides match TRBD1. With 3 bases clipped from V and 11 bases from J, the junction kept 13 bases outside the gene matches. The CDR3 has 16 residues. Looked up from germline, CDR1 is LNHDA and CDR2 is SQIVND (reference sequence). CDR3 sequence reads: CASSIGRTGGGRAQHF. For the CDR3, the DNA is TGTGCCAGTAGTATTGGCCGGACAGGGGGGGGAAGGGCCCAGCATTTT.

The CDR3 loop is CASSLTGFAGNTIYF. The DNA for the CDR3 is TGTGCCAGCAGTCTTACAGGGTTCGCTGGAAACACCATATATTTT. V is TRBV6-5 and J is TRBJ1-3; possible D gene TRBD1, 6 bases. Per the germline V gene, CDR1 is MNHEY and CDR2 is SVGAGI. CDR3 length equals 15 residues. The V gene lost 5 bases and the J gene lost 2 bases, with 13 bases spanning the gap.

The CDR3 DNA is TGTGCCAGCAGTGAACCACTTGACGGGTACAATGAGCAGTTCTTC. This gives the protein CASSEPLDGYNEQFF. The chain employs TRBV25-1 and TRBJ2-1; D remains unclear. V lost 2 bases to trimming and J lost 4 bases, with 12 bases between them. Germline V lookup: CDR1 MGHDK, CDR2 SYGVNS. CDR3 length: 15 residues.

The chain recombines TRBV19 with TRBJ2-2; 7 bases align to TRBD2. The CDR3 length is 18 residues. Trimming at V came to 4 bases and at J to 1 base, leaving 12 bases not matched to a gene. Germline CDR1 and CDR2: LNHDA and SQIVND (reference sequence). CDR3 sequence: CASSTQAGRDGNTGELFF. The CDR3 DNA sequence: TGTGCCAGTAGTACCCAAGCGGGGCGGGACGGGAACACCGGGGAGCTGTTTTTT.

The J gene is TRBJ1-2, the V gene TRBV6-6; D gene uncertain. With 7 bases removed from V and 3 bases from J, the gap between germline ends came to 12 bases. There are 13 residues in the CDR3. The germline gives CDR1 MNHNY, CDR2 SVGAGI (reference sequence). CDR3 region: CASNGGRYYGYTF. The CDR3 bases are TGTGCCAGCAACGGAGGCCGGTACTATGGCTACACCTTC.